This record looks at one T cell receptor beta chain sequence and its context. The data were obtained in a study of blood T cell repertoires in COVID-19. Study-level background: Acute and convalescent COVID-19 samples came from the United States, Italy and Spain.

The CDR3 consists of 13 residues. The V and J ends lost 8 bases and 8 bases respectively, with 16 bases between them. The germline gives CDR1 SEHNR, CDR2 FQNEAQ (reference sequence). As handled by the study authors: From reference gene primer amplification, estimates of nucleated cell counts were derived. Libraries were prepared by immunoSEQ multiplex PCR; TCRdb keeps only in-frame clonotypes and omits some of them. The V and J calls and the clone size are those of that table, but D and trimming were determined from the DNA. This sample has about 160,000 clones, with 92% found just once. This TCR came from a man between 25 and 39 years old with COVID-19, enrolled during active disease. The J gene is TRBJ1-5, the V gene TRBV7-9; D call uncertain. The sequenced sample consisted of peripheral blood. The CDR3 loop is CASSRGTQEPQHF. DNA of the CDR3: TGTGCCAGCTCCCGGGGTACCCAAGAGCCCCAGCATTTT.